Listed below are T cell receptor beta chains from one sample, sequenced in a study of cytomegalovirus exposure and HLA in healthy donors. Libraries were prepared by immunoSEQ multiplex PCR; TCRdb keeps only in-frame clonotypes and omits some of them. The repertoire holds 200,000 or so clones, 80% to 90% seen once, with roughly 3.1% in the top ten. Sequences were obtained from PBMCs. Receptors originate from a man aged 25 to 45 in good health and CMV-seronegative. Both conserved end residues are part of each CDR3. D genes are given only for firm matches. Not all rows give a size; the values are once, few, many and, for expanded clones, a class.

clone_size	d_call	v_call	j_call	cdr3_aa	cdr3_nt
NA	TRBD1	TRBV28	TRBJ1-5	CASSPGQTGQPQHF	TGTGCCAGCAGCCCGGGACAGACGGGGCAGCCCCAGCATTTT
NA	NA	TRBV4-3	TRBJ1-2	CASSQGTGLHPPAYGYTF	TGCGCCAGCAGCCAAGGAACCGGACTGCACCCGCCAGCCTATGGCTACACCTTC
NA	NA	TRBV28	TRBJ1-1	CASSPSEGTEAFF	TGTGCCAGCAGCCCTAGTGAGGGCACTGAAGCTTTCTTT
NA	NA	TRBV28	TRBJ2-7	CASSRRQGYYEQYF	TGTGCCAGCAGCCGCCGCCAGGGCTACTACGAGCAGTACTTC
NA	NA	TRBV19	TRBJ1-2	CASRRTNYGYTF	TGTGCCAGCAGAAGAACTAACTATGGCTACACCTTC
NA	NA	TRBV5-1	TRBJ1-6	CASSLVAGNSPLHF	TGCGCCAGCAGCTTGGTAGCGGGGAATTCACCCCTCCACTTT
NA	NA	TRBV10-3	TRBJ1-5	CAISAVGGGTQPQHF	TGTGCCATCAGTGCCGTTGGGGGGGGAACTCAGCCCCAGCATTTT
NA	NA	TRBV6-1	TRBJ2-7	CASSEVSLAQYF	TGTGCCAGCAGTGAAGTGAGTCTAGCGCAGTACTTC
NA	NA	TRBV11-2	TRBJ1-1	CASSLGASSRTEAFF	TGTGCCAGCAGCTTAGGGGCCAGCTCTCGAACTGAAGCTTTCTTT
NA	NA	TRBV4-2	TRBJ1-5	CASSQNTEYSNQPQHF	TGTGCCAGCAGCCAAAATACAGAGTATAGCAATCAGCCCCAGCATTTT
NA	NA	TRBV29-1	TRBJ2-5	CSVEETLPSGTQYF	TGCAGCGTTGAAGAGACCCTTCCCTCGGGGACCCAGTACTTC
NA	TRBD2	TRBV2	TRBJ2-1	CASREGRGGHNEQFF	TGTGCCAGCAGGGAGGGGCGGGGGGGACACAATGAGCAGTTCTTC
NA	TRBD1	TRBV19	TRBJ2-7	CASSIAGQLYEQYF	TGTGCCAGTAGTATAGCGGGACAGCTCTACGAGCAGTACTTC
NA	NA	TRBV7-9	TRBJ1-5	CASSLGGHSGQPQHF	TGTGCCAGCAGCTTGGGCGGACATTCGGGTCAGCCCCAGCATTTT
NA	TRBD1	TRBV18	TRBJ1-2	CASSPQTGEIYTF	TGTGCCAGCTCACCGCAGACAGGGGAGATCTACACCTTC
NA	NA	TRBV9	TRBJ2-1	CASSGDSNEQFF	TGTGCCAGCAGCGGCGACAGCAATGAGCAGTTCTTC
NA	NA	TRBV5-3	TRBJ1-2	CARSLAGVGGYTF	TGTGCCAGAAGCTTGGCGGGTGTTGGCGGCTACACCTTC
NA	NA	TRBV5-1	TRBJ2-2	CASGQGSTGELFF	TGCGCCAGCGGGCAGGGGAGTACCGGGGAGCTGTTTTTT
NA	NA	TRBV10-2	TRBJ1-3	CASSESNGGSGNTIYF	TGCGCCAGCAGTGAGTCGAATGGAGGGTCTGGAAACACCATATATTTT
NA	TRBD1	TRBV9	TRBJ2-7	CASSVGGQGYEQYF	TGTGCCAGCAGCGTAGGGGGACAGGGCTACGAGCAGTACTTC
NA	NA	TRBV6-5	TRBJ2-3	CASSYRPTDTDTQYF	TGTGCCAGCAGTTACCGCCCGACAGACACAGATACGCAGTATTTT
NA	NA	TRBV6-5	TRBJ2-1	CASTAGTPNEQFF	TGTGCCAGCACCGCCGGGACACCCAATGAGCAGTTCTTC
NA	TRBD2	TRBV5-1	TRBJ2-3	CASSLGLAGPPSTDTQYF	TGCGCCAGCAGCTTGGGGTTAGCGGGGCCGCCTAGCACAGATACGCAGTATTTT
NA	NA	TRBV7-3	TRBJ2-2	CASSLRGGFSGDTGELFF	TGTGCCAGCAGCTTAAGGGGGGGATTTTCAGGGGACACCGGGGAGCTGTTTTTT
NA	TRBD2	TRBV7-9	TRBJ2-1	CASSLYGGARDNEQFF	TGTGCCAGCAGCTTATACGGGGGGGCCAGGGACAATGAGCAGTTCTTC
NA	NA	TRBV6-5	TRBJ2-5	CASSQGKETQYF	TGTGCCAGCAGCCAGGGGAAGGAGACCCAGTACTTC
NA	NA	TRBV19	TRBJ1-5	CASTDSHYSNQPQHF	TGTGCCAGTACCGACAGTCATTATAGCAATCAGCCCCAGCATTTT
NA	NA	TRBV14	TRBJ2-7	CASSQGGRRYEQYF	TGTGCCAGCAGCCAAGGGGGCAGAAGGTACGAGCAGTACTTC
NA	NA	TRBV28	TRBJ2-7	CASLGAFYEQYF	TGTGCCAGCCTTGGGGCTTTCTACGAGCAGTACTTC
NA	NA	TRBV6-5	TRBJ1-1	CASSSAGAITEAFF	TGTGCCAGCAGTTCAGCAGGGGCTATCACTGAAGCTTTCTTT
few	TRBD1	TRBV19	TRBJ2-6	CATARQGKNSGANVLTF	TGTGCCACAGCACGACAGGGGAAGAACTCTGGGGCCAACGTCCTGACTTTC
NA	NA	TRBV10-3	TRBJ2-5	CAISESRPLGTQYF	TGTGCCATCAGTGAGTCGCGGCCCCTAGGCACCCAGTACTTC
once	NA	TRBV7-6	TRBJ2-7	CASRDIGSYEQYF	TGTGCCAGCAGGGACATCGGCTCCTACGAGCAGTACTTC
NA	NA	TRBV5-1	TRBJ1-1	CASSLSAANTEAFF	TGCGCCAGCAGCCTTTCAGCGGCGAACACTGAAGCTTTCTTT
NA	NA	TRBV9	TRBJ1-6	CASSETISYNSPLHF	TGTGCCAGCAGCGAGACTATATCCTATAATTCACCCCTCCACTTT
NA	NA	TRBV9	TRBJ1-2	CASSPVSHGYTF	TGTGCCAGCAGTCCAGTCTCACATGGCTACACCTTC
NA	NA	TRBV2	TRBJ2-7	CAGRTLSYEQYF	TGTGCCGGCCGGACTCTATCCTACGAGCAGTACTTC
once	NA	TRBV5-4	TRBJ2-2	CASSLGGRELFF	TGTGCCAGCAGCTTGGGAGGGCGGGAGCTGTTTTTT
NA	NA	TRBV5-1	TRBJ1-1	CASSLRSRGDEAFF	TGCGCCAGCAGCTTGAGAAGCAGGGGAGATGAAGCTTTCTTT
NA	NA	TRBV5-6	TRBJ2-7	CASSKWQGPYEQYF	TGTGCCAGCAGCAAATGGCAGGGTCCGTACGAGCAGTACTTC
NA	NA	TRBV11-2	TRBJ2-7	CASSLVPGSYEQYF	TGTGCCAGCAGCTTAGTGCCGGGTTCCTACGAGCAGTACTTC
NA	NA	TRBV6-1	TRBJ2-4	CASSEPLIQYF	TGTGCCAGCTCGGAGCCTCTCATTCAGTACTTC
NA	TRBD1	TRBV9	TRBJ1-4	CASSPQPGGGQRLTTNEKLFF	TGTGCCAGCAGCCCACAACCCGGTGGGGGACAGAGATTAACGACTAATGAAAAACTGTTTTTT
NA	TRBD2	TRBV5-4	TRBJ2-1	CASSFRSGGAEQFF	TGTGCCAGCAGCTTTCGGAGCGGGGGGGCGGAGCAGTTCTTC
NA	NA	TRBV5-4	TRBJ1-1	CASSLTGTEAFF	TGTGCCAGCAGCTTGACAGGCACTGAAGCTTTCTTT
NA	NA	TRBV28	TRBJ2-7	CASSPGTYSYEQYF	TGTGCCAGCAGTCCCGGGACTTATTCCTACGAGCAGTACTTC
NA	TRBD1	TRBV13	TRBJ1-5	CASSETDRGLQDSNQPQHF	TGTGCCAGCAGCGAGACAGACAGGGGCCTGCAGGATAGCAATCAGCCCCAGCATTTT
NA	TRBD1	TRBV10-3	TRBJ2-7	CAISDGTGSYEQYF	TGTGCCATCAGTGACGGGACAGGGTCCTACGAGCAGTACTTC
NA	TRBD2	TRBV2	TRBJ2-5	CASSENGGGQETQYF	TGTGCCAGCAGTGAGAACGGGGGGGGCCAAGAGACCCAGTACTTC
NA	NA	TRBV27	TRBJ1-4	CASSFGFNEKLFF	TGTGCCAGCAGTTTCGGTTTTAATGAAAAACTGTTTTTT
NA	NA	TRBV6-5	TRBJ2-7	CASQLRGGGEQYF	TGTGCCAGCCAACTCCGAGGGGGGGGCGAGCAGTACTTC
NA	TRBD1	TRBV29-1	TRBJ2-6	CSVVPGQGRGASVLTF	TGCAGCGTTGTACCGGGACAGGGTCGTGGGGCCAGCGTCCTGACTTTC